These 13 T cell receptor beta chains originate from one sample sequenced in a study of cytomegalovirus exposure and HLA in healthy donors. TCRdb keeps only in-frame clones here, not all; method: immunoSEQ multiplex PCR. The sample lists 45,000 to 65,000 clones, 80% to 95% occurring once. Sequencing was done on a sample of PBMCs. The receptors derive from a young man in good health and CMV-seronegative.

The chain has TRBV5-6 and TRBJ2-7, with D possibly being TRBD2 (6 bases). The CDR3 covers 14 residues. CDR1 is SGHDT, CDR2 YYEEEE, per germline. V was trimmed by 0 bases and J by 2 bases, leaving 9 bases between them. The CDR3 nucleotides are TGTGCCAGCAGCTTGGGACTAGGAACCTACGAGCAGTACTTC. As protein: CASSLGLGTYEQYF.

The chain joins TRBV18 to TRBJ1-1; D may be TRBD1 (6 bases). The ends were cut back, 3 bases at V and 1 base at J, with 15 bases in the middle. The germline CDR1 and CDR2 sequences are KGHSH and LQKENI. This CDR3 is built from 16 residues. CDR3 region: CASSPSGQGQNTEAFF. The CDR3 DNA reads TGTGCCAGCTCACCCTCCGGCCAGGGGCAGAACACTGAAGCTTTCTTT.

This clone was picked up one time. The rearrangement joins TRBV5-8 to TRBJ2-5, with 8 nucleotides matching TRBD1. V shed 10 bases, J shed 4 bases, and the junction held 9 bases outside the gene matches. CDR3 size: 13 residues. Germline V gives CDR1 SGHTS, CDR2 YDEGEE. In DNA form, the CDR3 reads TGTGCCCGCCCAGGACAGGGTGGAGAGACCCAGTACTTC. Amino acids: CARPGQGGETQYF. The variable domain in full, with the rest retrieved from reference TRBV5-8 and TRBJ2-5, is EAGVTQSPTHLIKTRGQQATLRCSPISGHTSVYWYQQALGLGLQFLLWYDEGEERNRGNFPPRFSGRQFPNYSSELNVNALELEDSALYLCARPGQGGETQYFGPGTRLLVL.

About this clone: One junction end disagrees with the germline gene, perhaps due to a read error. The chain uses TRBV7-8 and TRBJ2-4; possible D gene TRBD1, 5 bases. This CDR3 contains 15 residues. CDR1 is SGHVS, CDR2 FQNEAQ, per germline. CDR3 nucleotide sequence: TGTGCCAGCAGCTTAGATGGTTTGGGTCTTGGGGCCATCCACTTC. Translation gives CASSLDGLGLGAIHF.

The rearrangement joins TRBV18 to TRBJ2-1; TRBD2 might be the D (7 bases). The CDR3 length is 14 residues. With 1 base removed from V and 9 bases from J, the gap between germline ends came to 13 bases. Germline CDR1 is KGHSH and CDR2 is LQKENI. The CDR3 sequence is CASSPQLGGGEQFF. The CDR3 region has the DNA TGTGCCAGCTCACCACAACTAGGGGGGGGTGAGCAGTTCTTC.

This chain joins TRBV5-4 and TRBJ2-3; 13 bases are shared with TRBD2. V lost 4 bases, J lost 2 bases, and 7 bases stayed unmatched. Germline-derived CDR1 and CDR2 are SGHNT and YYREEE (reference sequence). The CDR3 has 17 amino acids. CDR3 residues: CASSQGLAGPNTDTQYF. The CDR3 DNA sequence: TGTGCCAGCAGCCAGGGACTAGCGGGACCCAACACAGATACGCAGTATTTT.

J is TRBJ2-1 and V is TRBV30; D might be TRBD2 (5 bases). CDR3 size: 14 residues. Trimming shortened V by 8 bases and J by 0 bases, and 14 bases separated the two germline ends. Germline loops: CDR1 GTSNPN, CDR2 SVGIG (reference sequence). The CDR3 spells CAQTGGPSYNEQFF. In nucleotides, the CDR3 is TGTGCCCAAACTGGCGGGCCCTCCTACAATGAGCAGTTCTTC.

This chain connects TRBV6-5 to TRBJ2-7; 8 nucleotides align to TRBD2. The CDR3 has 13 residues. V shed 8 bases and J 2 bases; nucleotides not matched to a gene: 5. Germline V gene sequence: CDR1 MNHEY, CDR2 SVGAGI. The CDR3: CASRGGHPYEQYF. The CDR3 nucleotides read TGTGCCAGCCGGGGGGGACATCCCTACGAGCAGTACTTC.

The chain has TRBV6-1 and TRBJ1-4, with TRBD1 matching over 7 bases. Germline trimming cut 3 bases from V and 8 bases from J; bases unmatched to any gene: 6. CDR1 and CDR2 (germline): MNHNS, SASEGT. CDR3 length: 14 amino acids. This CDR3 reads CASSDGGGDEKLFF. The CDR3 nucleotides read TGTGCCAGCAGTGACGGAGGGGGCGACGAAAAACTGTTTTTT.

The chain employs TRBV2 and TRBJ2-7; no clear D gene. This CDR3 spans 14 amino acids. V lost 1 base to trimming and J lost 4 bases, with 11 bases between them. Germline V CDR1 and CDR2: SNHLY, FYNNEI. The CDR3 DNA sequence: TGTGCCAGCAGTGAAGGCCTCCTAGAATACGAGCAGTACTTC. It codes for CASSEGLLEYEQYF.

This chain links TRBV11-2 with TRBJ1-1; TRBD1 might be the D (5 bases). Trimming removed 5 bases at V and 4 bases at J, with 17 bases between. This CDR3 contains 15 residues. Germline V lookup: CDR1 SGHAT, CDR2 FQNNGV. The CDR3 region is CASSPTVQRSTEAFF. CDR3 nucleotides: TGTGCCAGCAGCCCGACAGTCCAACGGAGCACTGAAGCTTTCTTT.

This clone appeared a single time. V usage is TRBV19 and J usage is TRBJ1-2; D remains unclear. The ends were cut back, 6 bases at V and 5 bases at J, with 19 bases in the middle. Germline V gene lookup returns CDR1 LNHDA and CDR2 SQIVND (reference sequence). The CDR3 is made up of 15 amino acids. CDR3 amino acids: CASRGVFTSQYGYTF. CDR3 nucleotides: TGTGCCAGTAGGGGAGTCTTTACAAGTCAGTATGGCTACACCTTC.

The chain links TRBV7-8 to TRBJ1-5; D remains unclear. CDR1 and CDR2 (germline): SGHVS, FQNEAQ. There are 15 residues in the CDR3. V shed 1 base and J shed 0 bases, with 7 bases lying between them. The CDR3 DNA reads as TGTGCCAGCAGCTTAGGCGGGGATAGCAATCAGCCCCAGCATTTT. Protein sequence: CASSLGGDSNQPQHF. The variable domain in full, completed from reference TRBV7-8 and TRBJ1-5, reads GAGVSQSPRYKVAKRGQDVALRCDPISGHVSLFWYQQALGQGPEFLTYFQNEAQLDKSGLPSDRFFAERPEGSVSTLKIQRTQQEDSAVYLCASSLGGDSNQPQHFGDGTRLSIL.